This record concerns one T cell receptor beta chain sequence. As yet, its antigen is unknown. This specimen belongs to a study of CD8 T cells in ankylosing spondylitis. Overall study findings and caveats: Disease-linked clones proved CD8+ and comparatively uncommon in peripheral blood.

Scientists made TCR beta libraries using quantitative 5'-RACE with molecular barcodes. TCRdb re-derived calls from the 5' RACE reads in MiXCR, one entry per CDR3 protein. The table has fewer than 400,000 distinct CDR3 sequences, about 15% seen once. The CDR3 extends over 17 amino acids. Germline V gives CDR1 SGHRS, CDR2 YFSETQ. The trim removed 0 bases at V and 6 bases at J, leaving 11 bases unmatched. V is TRBV5-1 and J is TRBJ2-2, with TRBD1 matching over 7 bases. The source is a male donor with ankylosing spondylitis or in good health (not recorded which). Sequencing used blood, either unsorted or a sorted T cell fraction (not recorded which). CDR3: CASSLAAGGVRSGELFF. In nucleotides, the CDR3 is TGCGCCAGCAGCTTGGCGGCAGGGGGAGTTCGTTCCGGGGAGCTGTTTTTT. Complete variable domain (other parts from reference TRBV5-1 and TRBJ2-2): KAGVTQTPRYLIKTRGQQVTLSCSPISGHRSVSWYQQTPGQGLQFLFEYFSETQRNKGNFPGRFSGRQFSNSRSEMNVSTLELGDSALYLCASSLAAGGVRSGELFFGEGSRLTVL.